This T cell receptor (beta chain) was identified in a study of glioma-infiltrating T cells after dendritic cell vaccination. Study details: Glioblastoma patients came from Phase I and II dendritic cell vaccination trials. Between 2003 and 2012, patients got autologous tumor lysate-pulsed dendritic cell vaccines. Overall study findings and caveats: Higher TCR clonality did not directly relate to longer survival.

CDR1 and CDR2 from the germline V gene are SGHKS and YYEKEE (reference sequence). V was clipped by 2 bases and J by 2 bases; unmatched bases: 5. CDR3 length: 15 amino acids. On this clone itself: Its matching antigen is unknown.

Clones were sequenced by immunoSEQ multiplex PCR, and TCRdb holds only the in-frame ones, with some missing. Of fewer than 90,000 clones detected, 80% to 85% appear once; the ten largest clones hold less than 7.5%. As for time point: after dendritic cell vaccination, including at tumor progression/relapse. The receptor comes from a human donor with glioblastoma. Specimen: blood, collected after dendritic cell vaccination. The V call is TRBV5-5, the J call TRBJ2-3; 7 nucleotides agree with TRBD1. CDR3 residues: CASSFDRVNTDTQYF. CDR3 nucleotide sequence: TGTGCCAGCAGCTTTGACAGGGTCAACACAGATACGCAGTATTTT.